One and the same sample provided the 20 T cell receptor beta chains below, sequenced in a study of cytomegalovirus exposure and HLA in healthy donors. Use of 60 Vbeta and 13 Jbeta primers characterized the PCR. Libraries were prepared by immunoSEQ multiplex PCR; TCRdb keeps only in-frame clonotypes and omits some of them. The sample holds about 130,000 clones, 80% seen once. The sample consisted of PBMCs. Source of these receptors: a male donor in good health and CMV-seronegative.

This chain joins TRBV7-9 and TRBJ2-5; TRBD2 matches 12 bases. With V trimmed by 2 bases and J by 2 bases, 3 bases remained unmatched. In germline, CDR1 is SEHNR, CDR2 FQNEAQ (reference sequence). The CDR3 runs 16 residues. CDR3 in amino acids: CASSLQLAGGQETQYF. The CDR3 DNA reads as TGTGCCAGCAGCTTACAACTAGCGGGGGGTCAAGAGACCCAGTACTTC.

With respect to this clone: Other DNA sequences of this sample code for an identical CDR3. The V and J genes are TRBV5-1 and TRBJ2-1; D perhaps matches TRBD1 (8 bases). Germline V CDR1 and CDR2: SGHRS, YFSETQ. The CDR3 runs to 15 residues. Trimming took 2 bases from V and 5 from J, leaving 14 bases between them. The CDR3 protein is CASSLDRGGNNEQFF. The CDR3, as DNA: TGCGCCAGCAGCTTAGACAGGGGAGGGAACAATGAGCAGTTCTTC.

This clone showed up just a few times. V usage is TRBV27 and J usage is TRBJ2-1; the D gene is possibly TRBD2 (5 bases). The germline V gene has CDR1 MNHEY and CDR2 SMNVEV (reference sequence). The CDR3 consists of 15 residues. Trimming stripped 1 base from V and 6 bases from J, with 13 bases between. The chain's CDR3 is CASSLWASRSNEQFF. The CDR3, as DNA: TGTGCCAGCAGTTTATGGGCTAGCCGGAGCAATGAGCAGTTCTTC.

The chain joins TRBV9 to TRBJ2-3, with 11 bases aligning to TRBD2. The ends lost 2 bases at V and 5 bases at J; junction bases unmatched: 4. The length of the CDR3 is 15 residues. Germline-derived CDR1 and CDR2 are SGDLS and YYNGEE. The CDR3 is CASSVSGGARDTQYF. The CDR3 DNA reads as TGTGCCAGCAGCGTTAGCGGGGGGGCCAGAGATACGCAGTATTTT.

The chain employs TRBV30 and TRBJ1-1; 7 bases agree with TRBD1. V trimming: 2 bases; J trimming: 5 bases; junction bases outside the gene matches: 11. Germline V gene sequence: CDR1 GTSNPN, CDR2 SVGIG (reference sequence). CDR3 length: 15 amino acids. CDR3 protein: CAWSKGTAWRTEAFF. The CDR3 DNA sequence: TGTGCCTGGAGTAAAGGGACAGCCTGGAGGACTGAAGCTTTCTTT.

This clone was picked up a small number of times. The chain recombines TRBV27 with TRBJ2-5; no clear D gene. Between the trimmed V and J ends, which lost 0 bases and 5 bases, there was a span of 16 bases. This CDR3 is 16 amino acids long. Germline V gives CDR1 MNHEY, CDR2 SMNVEV (reference sequence). CDR3 nucleotide sequence: TGTGCCAGCAGTTTATCGGCCCGAAGATATTGGGAGACCCAGTACTTC. Translating gives CASSLSARRYWETQYF.

The J gene is TRBJ1-6, the V gene TRBV5-4; tentatively, D is TRBD1 (5 bases). This CDR3 is 16 amino acids long. V lost 0 bases and J lost 7, with 14 bases in between. Per germline, CDR1 SGHNT and CDR2 YYREEE (reference sequence). The CDR3 bases are TGTGCCAGCAGCTTGGCGGGGGGGGGTGGGAATTCACCCCTCCACTTT. Amino acids: CASSLAGGGGNSPLHF. The whole variable domain, remainder taken from reference TRBV5-4 and TRBJ1-6, is ETGVTQSPTHLIKTRGQQVTLRCSSQSGHNTVSWYQQALGQGPQFIFQYYREEENGRGNFPPRFSGLQFPNYSSELNVNALELDDSALYLCASSLAGGGGNSPLHFGNGTRLTVT.

The J gene is TRBJ2-1, the V gene TRBV2; the match to TRBD2 covers 12 bases. The germline V gene encodes CDR1 SNHLY and CDR2 FYNNEI. The trim removed 4 bases at V and 0 bases at J, leaving 4 bases unmatched. The CDR3 length is 17 residues. The CDR3 loop is CASSATSGGSSYNEQFF. The DNA of the CDR3 is TGTGCCAGCAGTGCAACTAGCGGGGGGTCCTCCTACAATGAGCAGTTCTTC.

This clone was detected a few times. The V gene is TRBV4-1, the J gene TRBJ1-1, with D unclear. The germline V gene encodes CDR1 MGHRA and CDR2 YSYEKL. The germline V and J ends were trimmed by 1 base and 8 bases, with 14 bases remaining between them. The CDR3 sequence is 14 residues long. CDR3 residues: CASSQGLPISEAFF. Here the CDR3 DNA reads TGCGCCAGCAGCCAAGGTCTACCAATCTCCGAAGCTTTCTTT.

The chain uses TRBV7-2 and TRBJ2-1; no firm D call. Germline CDR1 and CDR2: SGHTA and FQGNSA. The CDR3 runs to 14 residues. The ends were cut back, 4 bases at V and 3 bases at J, with 10 bases in the middle. In DNA form, the CDR3 reads TGTGCCAGCAGCTCTCTCTCCCTCTACAATGAGCAGTTCTTC. This sequence encodes CASSSLSLYNEQFF.

The genes are TRBV9 and TRBJ1-2; maybe TRBD1 (5 bases). The CDR3 covers 14 residues. Germline V gene sequence: CDR1 SGDLS, CDR2 YYNGEE. V was shortened by 0 bases and J by 4 bases, with 10 bases between the two germline ends. CDR3 sequence: CASSVAGGGYGYTF. The DNA for the CDR3 is TGTGCCAGCAGCGTAGCCGGCGGGGGCTATGGCTACACCTTC.

The chain is built from TRBV6-5 and TRBJ1-2; 9 nucleotides line up with TRBD1. From germline, CDR1 is MNHEY and CDR2 SVGAGI. J was trimmed by 5 bases and V by 4 bases; bases with no gene match: 5. This CDR3 comprises 14 residues. The CDR3 reads CASSFSGTGYGYTF. The CDR3 DNA sequence: TGTGCCAGCAGTTTTTCCGGGACAGGGTATGGCTACACCTTC.

The chain combines TRBV10-1 with TRBJ2-7; the match to TRBD1 covers 12 bases. The CDR3 is 15 amino acids. Germline V gene data show CDR1 as WNHNN and CDR2 as SYGVQD (reference sequence). V shed 3 bases and J 7 bases; nucleotides not matched to a gene: 7. In DNA, the CDR3 is TGCGCCAGCAGTGACCCGGGACAGGGGGCTCGGGAGCAGTACTTC. Amino acid sequence: CASSDPGQGAREQYF.

This clone was picked up one time. The rearrangement links TRBV30 to TRBJ1-2, with no clear D. CDR3 length: 13 residues. V dropped 2 bases and J dropped 8 bases, with 15 bases sitting between them. CDR1 GTSNPN and CDR2 SVGIG come from the germline V gene (reference sequence). The CDR3 nucleotides read TGTGCCTGGAGTACGAACCCAAGAGGGGGCTACACCTTC. Protein product: CAWSTNPRGGYTF.

This clone has just a few counts. This chain connects TRBV4-2 to TRBJ1-6; D gene uncertain. Germline loops: CDR1 LGHNA, CDR2 YNFKEQ. The CDR3 loop spans 13 amino acids. Trimming took 4 bases from V and 11 from J, leaving 12 bases between them. CDR3 sequence (DNA): TGTGCCAGCAGCCCTGGAGAGGCGGCACCCCTCCACTTT. It translates to CASSPGEAAPLHF.

The chain has TRBV30 and TRBJ2-7; possibly TRBD1 for D (5 bases). Germline CDR1 GTSNPN, CDR2 SVGIG (reference sequence). Trimming took 1 base from V and 7 from J, leaving 17 bases between them. This CDR3 has 14 amino acids. CDR3: CAWSGSTSRVEQYF. CDR3 in DNA: TGTGCCTGGAGTGGTTCCACCTCCAGGGTGGAGCAGTACTTC.

This chain uses TRBV7-2 with TRBJ2-7; weak D call: TRBD1 (6 bases). V was clipped by 1 base and J by 6 bases, with 19 bases between them. This CDR3 has 16 amino acids. Germline V gives CDR1 SGHTA, CDR2 FQGNSA. CDR3 protein: CASSLEFGTRLSEQYF. As DNA, the CDR3 is TGTGCCAGCAGCTTAGAGTTCGGGACAAGGCTTTCCGAGCAGTACTTC.

The V and J genes are TRBV12-5 and TRBJ1-1, with 9 bases that match TRBD1. After removal of 7 bases from V and 0 bases from J, the junction contained 6 bases not matched to a gene. The length of the CDR3 is 15 residues. In germline, CDR1 is LGHNT, CDR2 FRNRAP. The CDR3 spells CASAVTGGMNTEAFF. CDR3 DNA: TGTGCTAGTGCCGTGACAGGGGGGATGAACACTGAAGCTTTCTTT. The whole variable domain, remainder taken from reference TRBV12-5 and TRBJ1-1, is DARVTQTPRHKVTEMGQEVTMRCQPILGHNTVFWYRQTMMQGLELLAYFRNRAPLDDSGMPKDRFSAEMPDATLATLKIQPSEPRDSAVYFCASAVTGGMNTEAFFGQGTRLTVV.

The rearrangement links TRBV25-1 to TRBJ2-7; TRBD1 is a possible D gene (5 bases). The CDR3 is 13 residues long. Germline V lookup: CDR1 MGHDK, CDR2 SYGVNS. V gave up 8 bases and J gave up 8 bases, with 19 bases separating them. CDR3 sequence reads: CASAVTGIYQQYF. CDR3 nucleotide sequence: TGTGCCAGCGCAGTTACAGGAATATACCAGCAGTACTTC.

The genes are TRBV28 and TRBJ1-2; a possible D gene is TRBD1 (5 bases). The CDR3 length is 16 residues. Looked up from germline, CDR1 is MDHEN and CDR2 is SYDVKM. V dropped 3 bases and J dropped 0 bases, with 14 bases sitting between them. CDR3 loop: CASSFPGQGSNYGYTF. The CDR3 DNA reads TGTGCCAGCAGTTTCCCAGGGCAGGGATCTAACTATGGCTACACCTTC.